A single T cell receptor beta chain is shown here with its context. Its target is not known. Germline V lookup: CDR1 SGHAT, CDR2 FQNNGV. The CDR3 is 15 amino acids. TCRdb re-called the 5' RACE reads and catalogs CDR3 proteins one per entry, DNA excluded. The ten top clones account for around 1.2%, within a sample of about 130,000 distinct CDR3 sequences. This sample was taken from a study of monozygotic twins with inflammatory bowel disease. Overall study findings and caveats: IBD patients had lower TCRbeta diversity (inverse Simpson) than healthy co-twins.

The TCR originated in a human donor with ulcerative colitis or Crohn's disease, or a healthy co-twin of an affected twin (not recorded which). The chain recombines TRBV11-2 with TRBJ2-7; TCRdb outputs TRBD2, but without DNA this stays unchecked. Sample: blood. The CDR3 region is CASSFTSGSSYEQYF.